Each of the 27 T cell receptor beta chains below was sequenced from the same sample in a study of cytomegalovirus exposure and HLA in healthy donors. The primer mix had 60 Vbeta and 13 Jbeta primers. Method: immunoSEQ multiplex PCR; TCRdb's copy keeps in-frame clones and lacks some. Among 150,000 to 200,000 clones, 70% to 90% were seen once, and the ten largest hold less than 2.5%. The material sequenced was PBMCs. These receptors all stem from a man aged 18 to 30 in good health and CMV-seropositive.

This rearrangement joins TRBV27 to TRBJ2-1; the match to TRBD1 covers 9 bases. Unmatched junction bases numbered 4, after V lost 4 bases and J lost 9 bases. Germline V gene data show CDR1 as MNHEY and CDR2 as SMNVEV (reference sequence). The length of the CDR3 is 13 residues. CDR3 DNA sequence: TGTGCCAGCAGTTCAACAGGGGGCATTGAGCAGTTCTTC. It is translated as CASSSTGGIEQFF.

The CDR3: CASSEQDRVHEQYF. The CDR3, as DNA: TGTGCCAGCAGTGAACAGGACAGGGTACACGAGCAGTACTTC. V usage is TRBV6-1 and J usage is TRBJ2-7, with 8 bases matching TRBD1. CDR1 MNHNS and CDR2 SASEGT come from the germline V gene. The CDR3 spans 14 residues. V was clipped by 2 bases and J by 5 bases; unmatched bases: 5.

The chain carries TRBV7-3 and TRBJ2-2, with a weak D call TRBD2 (6 bases). V was cut by 2 bases and J by 5 bases, with 12 bases left in between. This CDR3 has 15 amino acids. CDR1 is SGHTA, CDR2 FQGTGA, per germline. The CDR3 is CASSLYAGMTGELFF. In nucleotides, the CDR3 is TGTGCCAGCAGCTTATATGCGGGGATGACCGGGGAGCTGTTTTTT.

The chain recombines TRBV14 with TRBJ1-1; 9 bases fit TRBD1. This CDR3 spans 16 amino acids. The trim removed 2 bases at V and 8 bases at J, leaving 12 bases unmatched. The germline V gene encodes CDR1 SGHDN and CDR2 FVKESK. Written as DNA, the CDR3 is TGTGCCAGCAGCCAACCGGTAGGGACAGGGAAAGGAGAAGCTTTCTTT. This sequence encodes CASSQPVGTGKGEAFF.

The V gene is TRBV5-4, the J gene TRBJ2-7, with TRBD1 matching over 10 bases. V was pared by 5 bases and J by 0 bases, with 8 bases of the junction left unmatched. This CDR3 has 16 amino acids. The germline gives CDR1 SGHNT, CDR2 YYREEE (reference sequence). For the CDR3, the DNA is TGTGCCAGCAGATTGACAGGGGGCCTAAGCTCCTACGAGCAGTACTTC. It specifies CASRLTGGLSSYEQYF.

The V call is TRBV15, the J call TRBJ1-4; a possible D gene is TRBD1 (5 bases). Germline V gives CDR1 LNHNV, CDR2 YYDKDF (reference sequence). Trimming stripped 3 bases from V and 8 bases from J, with 10 bases between. The CDR3 sequence is 13 residues long. The CDR3 loop is CATSRDYREKLFF. The CDR3 DNA is TGTGCCACCAGCAGGGACTACAGGGAAAAACTGTTTTTT.

This clone has more than one count but fewer than ten. The rearrangement links TRBV6-1 to TRBJ1-4, with TRBD1 matching over 9 bases. CDR1 is MNHNS, CDR2 SASEGT, per germline. With 4 bases clipped from V and 7 bases from J, the junction kept 4 bases outside the gene matches. This CDR3 contains 14 residues. Written as DNA, the CDR3 is TGTGCCAGCAGTGCCGACAGGGGGTCTGAAAAACTGTTTTTT. Protein sequence: CASSADRGSEKLFF.

This rearrangement joins TRBV5-6 to TRBJ1-1, with 10 bases aligning to TRBD1. Germline V gives CDR1 SGHDT, CDR2 YYEEEE. V shed 2 bases, J shed 2 bases, and the junction held 3 bases outside the gene matches. The CDR3 runs 15 residues. In DNA, the CDR3 is TGTGCCAGCAGCTTAGACAGGGGGCTCAACACTGAAGCTTTCTTT. Its translation is CASSLDRGLNTEAFF.

The chain has TRBV30 and TRBJ1-2, with TRBD1 identical over 7 bases. This CDR3 region has 14 residues. CDR1 is GTSNPN and CDR2 is SVGIG in the germline V gene (reference sequence). Unmatched junction bases numbered 9, after V lost 3 bases and J lost 5 bases. CDR3 protein: CAWSRQGTLYGYTF. DNA for the CDR3: TGTGCCTGGAGCCGACAGGGAACCCTTTATGGCTACACCTTC.

Only one count was recorded for this clone. One end of the junction does not line up with germline, which may come from a read error. The genes are TRBV6-5 and TRBJ2-4; 11 nucleotides match TRBD2. The CDR3 consists of 15 residues. CDR1 and CDR2 from the germline V gene are MNHEY and SVGAGI. CDR3: CASNSGGAAKNSQYF. CDR3 bases: TGTGCCAGCAATAGCGGGGGGGCCGCCAAAAACAGTCAGTACTTC.

The J gene is TRBJ1-6, the V gene TRBV6-5, with TRBD1 matching over 9 bases. The CDR3 has 15 amino acids. Germline CDR1 is MNHEY and CDR2 is SVGAGI. Trimming cost V 7 bases and J 5 bases; bases outside gene matches: 6. The CDR3 nucleotides read TGTGCCAGCAAGTCGAGGACAGGGGATAATTCACCCCTCCACTTT. It is translated as CASKSRTGDNSPLHF.

This clone has just one count. The J gene is TRBJ1-1, the V gene TRBV7-9; D remains ambiguous. The germline CDR1 and CDR2 sequences are SEHNR and FQNEAQ (reference sequence). The V and J ends lost 0 bases and 1 base respectively, with 6 bases between them. The CDR3 extends over 14 amino acids. Here the CDR3 reads CASSLARSNTEAFF. The CDR3 DNA is TGTGCCAGCAGCTTAGCGAGATCGAACACTGAAGCTTTCTTT.

This clone has just one count. The chain joins TRBV5-8 to TRBJ1-5; D unclear. There are 15 residues in the CDR3. The ends were cut back, 1 base at V and 1 base at J, with 9 bases in the middle. CDR1 is SGHTS, CDR2 YDEGEE, per germline. The CDR3 coding sequence is TGTGCCAGCAGCTTGTGGTCAGAAAGCAATCAGCCCCAGCATTTT. Protein product: CASSLWSESNQPQHF. The whole variable domain, remainder taken from reference TRBV5-8 and TRBJ1-5, is EAGVTQSPTHLIKTRGQQATLRCSPISGHTSVYWYQQALGLGLQFLLWYDEGEERNRGNFPPRFSGRQFPNYSSELNVNALELEDSALYLCASSLWSESNQPQHFGDGTRLSIL.

The rearrangement joins TRBV14 to TRBJ1-1, with D possibly being TRBD1 (6 bases). CDR1 is SGHDN and CDR2 is FVKESK in the germline V gene. The CDR3 consists of 15 residues. Deletions cut 2 bases from V and 1 base from J, with 11 bases between. Here the CDR3 reads CASSQWDNWNTEAFF. CDR3 nucleotide sequence: TGTGCCAGCAGCCAATGGGACAACTGGAACACTGAAGCTTTCTTT.

This chain uses TRBV6-6 with TRBJ2-1, with TRBD2 matching 7 bases. V lost 0 bases to trimming and J lost 4 bases; unmatched junction nucleotides: 3. The CDR3 spans 15 residues. Germline CDR1 reads MNHNY; CDR2 reads SVGAGI (reference sequence). The CDR3, as DNA: TGTGCCAGCAGTTACTCGAGTAGCGGGTACAATGAGCAGTTCTTC. Translating it yields CASSYSSSGYNEQFF.

J is TRBJ2-7 and V is TRBV13, with 7 bases fitting TRBD1. Germline CDR1 PRHDT, CDR2 FYEKMQ (reference sequence). Losses at the gene ends were 4 bases for V and 5 bases for J; bases not matched to a gene: 14. This CDR3 is built from 16 residues. The CDR3 sequence: CASSSRGKGQRNEQYF. For the CDR3, the DNA is TGTGCCAGCAGCTCGAGAGGGAAGGGACAGAGGAACGAGCAGTACTTC.

This clone was observed a single time. The chain is built from TRBV27 and TRBJ2-2; TRBD1 matches 8 bases. The trim removed 4 bases at V and 6 bases at J, leaving 1 base unmatched. The CDR3 covers 13 residues. Germline-derived CDR1 and CDR2 are MNHEY and SMNVEV (reference sequence). As DNA, the CDR3 is TGTGCCAGCAGTTGGACAGGGCCCGGGGAGCTGTTTTTT. Translated: CASSWTGPGELFF.

This chain connects TRBV7-8 to TRBJ1-4; 8 bases are shared with TRBD1. The trim removed 2 bases at V and 1 base at J, leaving 3 bases unmatched. The CDR3 loop spans 16 amino acids. Germline lookup yields CDR1 SGHVS and CDR2 FQNEAQ. The CDR3 region is CASSLRTGRTNEKLFF. CDR3 bases: TGTGCCAGCAGCTTAAGGACAGGGCGAACTAATGAAAAACTGTTTTTT. The full variable domain, in which reference TRBV7-8 and TRBJ1-4 provide the parts outside the CDR3, is GAGVSQSPRYKVAKRGQDVALRCDPISGHVSLFWYQQALGQGPEFLTYFQNEAQLDKSGLPSDRFFAERPEGSVSTLKIQRTQQEDSAVYLCASSLRTGRTNEKLFFGSGTQLSVL.

The chain carries TRBV6-1 and TRBJ2-7; possibly TRBD1 for D (5 bases). Germline CDR1 reads MNHNS; CDR2 reads SASEGT. The CDR3 consists of 13 residues. V was pared by 1 base and J by 2 bases, with 6 bases between. This CDR3 reads CASSEVRAYEQYF. CDR3 nucleotides: TGTGCCAGCAGTGAAGTCAGGGCCTACGAGCAGTACTTC.

The chain employs TRBV4-3 and TRBJ1-2; a weak D match, TRBD1 (6 bases). In germline, CDR1 is LGHNA, CDR2 YSLEER. Trimming left V 0 bases short and J 2 bases short, with 10 bases between. The CDR3 consists of 15 residues. The CDR3 bases are TGCGCCAGCAGCCAAGATGGGACAATCAACTATGGCTACACCTTC. As protein: CASSQDGTINYGYTF.

This chain links TRBV7-3 with TRBJ2-3, with D unresolved. Deletions cut 1 base from V and 1 base from J, with 6 bases between. Per germline, CDR1 SGHTA and CDR2 FQGTGA. CDR3 size: 14 residues. This CDR3 is CASSLNTGTDTQYF. CDR3 bases: TGTGCCAGCAGCTTAAACACAGGCACAGATACGCAGTATTTT.

The chain couples TRBV18 to TRBJ1-1, with a tentative D call TRBD1 (5 bases). CDR1 is KGHSH, CDR2 LQKENI, per germline. The CDR3 is 15 amino acids. Trimming removed 4 bases at V and 0 bases at J, with 12 bases between. The CDR3 DNA follows: TGTGCCAGCTCACAGCAGGGAGGATTGAACACTGAAGCTTTCTTT. It specifies CASSQQGGLNTEAFF.

The chain carries TRBV5-8 and TRBJ2-1, with a weak D call TRBD1 (5 bases). The CDR3 runs 15 residues. Germline lookup yields CDR1 SGHTS and CDR2 YDEGEE. The V gene lost 4 bases and the J gene lost 2 bases, with 13 bases spanning the gap. The CDR3 DNA reads as TGTGCCAGCAGCCTCGCAGGGCTCGCCTACAATGAGCAGTTCTTC. It yields the protein CASSLAGLAYNEQFF. Full variable domain (rest looked up from reference TRBV5-8 and TRBJ2-1): EAGVTQSPTHLIKTRGQQATLRCSPISGHTSVYWYQQALGLGLQFLLWYDEGEERNRGNFPPRFSGRQFPNYSSELNVNALELEDSALYLCASSLAGLAYNEQFFGPGTRLTVL.

To note about this clone: A junction end diverges from the germline sequence, so it may reflect a read error. The chain employs TRBV7-7 and TRBJ1-2, with a tentative D call TRBD1 (6 bases). This CDR3 comprises 13 residues. From germline, CDR1 is SSHAT and CDR2 FNYEAQ (reference sequence). CDR3 loop: CASSLGGGPGYTF. CDR3 in DNA: TGTGCTAGCAGCTTAGGGGGGGGCCCGGGCTACACCTTC.

The chain carries TRBV7-8 and TRBJ1-6, with a tentative D call TRBD1 (6 bases). The CDR3 runs 15 residues. Germline V CDR1 and CDR2: SGHVS, FQNEAQ. The ends were cut back, 1 base at V and 8 bases at J, with 12 bases in the middle. The chain's CDR3 is CASSLVRGGDSPLHF. As DNA, the CDR3 is TGTGCCAGCAGCTTAGTGAGGGGGGGAGATTCACCCCTCCACTTT. The variable domain in full, completed from reference TRBV7-8 and TRBJ1-6, reads GAGVSQSPRYKVAKRGQDVALRCDPISGHVSLFWYQQALGQGPEFLTYFQNEAQLDKSGLPSDRFFAERPEGSVSTLKIQRTQQEDSAVYLCASSLVRGGDSPLHFGNGTRLTVT.

The chain combines TRBV7-9 with TRBJ1-2; D is unresolved. Germline loops: CDR1 SEHNR, CDR2 FQNEAQ (reference sequence). The V end lost 5 bases, the J end lost 3 bases, and 19 bases lay between the germline ends. CDR3 length: 16 residues. This CDR3 is CASSLDRADRDYGYTF. The CDR3 DNA sequence: TGTGCCAGCAGCCTCGATCGAGCGGACCGCGACTATGGCTACACCTTC.

On this clone: One junction end disagrees with the germline gene, perhaps due to a read error. The V and J genes are TRBV7-9 and TRBJ2-7; D is undetermined. The CDR3 runs 13 residues. Germline CDR1 and CDR2: SEHNR and FQNEAQ (reference sequence). This CDR3 is CSSRLTPNYEQYF. The DNA of the CDR3 is TGTTCCAGCAGACTTACTCCAAACTACGAGCAGTACTTC.